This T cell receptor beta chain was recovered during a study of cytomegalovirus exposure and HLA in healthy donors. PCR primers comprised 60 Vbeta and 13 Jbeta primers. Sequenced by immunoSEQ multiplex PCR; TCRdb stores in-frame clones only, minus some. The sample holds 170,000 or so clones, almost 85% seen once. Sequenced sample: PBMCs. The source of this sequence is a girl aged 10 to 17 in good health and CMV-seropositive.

This CDR3 reads CASQTGSKVGTEAFF. The CDR3 coding sequence is TGTGCCAGCCAGACAGGGAGCAAGGTCGGCACTGAAGCTTTCTTT. The chain recombines TRBV6-5 with TRBJ1-1; TRBD1 matches 7 bases. Germline V CDR1 and CDR2: MNHEY, SVGAGI. The V segment lost 8 bases and the J segment 4 bases; nucleotides outside the gene matches: 13. CDR3 length: 15 amino acids.